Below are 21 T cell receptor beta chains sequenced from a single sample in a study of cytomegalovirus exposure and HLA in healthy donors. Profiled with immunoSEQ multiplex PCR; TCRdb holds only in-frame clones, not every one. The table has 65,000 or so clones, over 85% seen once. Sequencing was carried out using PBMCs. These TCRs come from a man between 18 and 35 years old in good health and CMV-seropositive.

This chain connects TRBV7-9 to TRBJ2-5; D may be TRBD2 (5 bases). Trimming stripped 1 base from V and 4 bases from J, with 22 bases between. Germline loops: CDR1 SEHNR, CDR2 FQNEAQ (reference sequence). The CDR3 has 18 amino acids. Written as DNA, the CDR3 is TGTGCCAGCAGCTTAGAGACGGGGTCAGAGGTGCGTTCAGAGACCCAGTACTTC. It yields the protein CASSLETGSEVRSETQYF.

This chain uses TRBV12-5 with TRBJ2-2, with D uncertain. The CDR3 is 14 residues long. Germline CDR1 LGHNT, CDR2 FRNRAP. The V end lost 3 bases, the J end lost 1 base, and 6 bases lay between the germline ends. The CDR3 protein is CASGFVKNTGELFF. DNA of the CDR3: TGTGCTAGTGGTTTTGTCAAGAACACCGGGGAGCTGTTTTTT.

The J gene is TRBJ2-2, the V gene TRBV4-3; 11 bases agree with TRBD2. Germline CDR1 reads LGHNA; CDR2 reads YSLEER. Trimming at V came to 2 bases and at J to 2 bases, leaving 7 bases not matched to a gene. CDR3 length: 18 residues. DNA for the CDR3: TGCGCCAGCAGCCAAAACTCGGGACTAGCGGTAAACACCGGGGAGCTGTTTTTT. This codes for CASSQNSGLAVNTGELFF.

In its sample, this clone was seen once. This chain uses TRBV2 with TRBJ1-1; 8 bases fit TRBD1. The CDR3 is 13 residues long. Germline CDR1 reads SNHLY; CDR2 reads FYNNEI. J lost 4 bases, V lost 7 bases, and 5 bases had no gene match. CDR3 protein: CASTQGASTEAFF. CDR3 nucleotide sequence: TGTGCCAGCACCCAGGGGGCTTCCACTGAAGCTTTCTTT.

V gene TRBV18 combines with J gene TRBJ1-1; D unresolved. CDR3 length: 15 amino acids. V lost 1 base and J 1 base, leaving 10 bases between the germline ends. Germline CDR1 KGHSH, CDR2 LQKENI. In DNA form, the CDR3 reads TGTGCCAGCTCACCACTTGAGTTTTCGAACACTGAAGCTTTCTTT. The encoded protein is CASSPLEFSNTEAFF.

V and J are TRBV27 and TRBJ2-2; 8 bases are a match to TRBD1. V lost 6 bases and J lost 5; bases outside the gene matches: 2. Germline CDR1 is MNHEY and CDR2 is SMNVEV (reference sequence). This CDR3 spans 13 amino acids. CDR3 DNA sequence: TGTGCCAGCAGGACAGGGGCGACCGGGGAGCTGTTTTTT. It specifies CASRTGATGELFF.

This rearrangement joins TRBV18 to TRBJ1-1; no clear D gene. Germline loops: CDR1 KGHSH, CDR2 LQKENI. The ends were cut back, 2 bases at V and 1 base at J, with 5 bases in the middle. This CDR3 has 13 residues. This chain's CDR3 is CASSPYKNTEAFF. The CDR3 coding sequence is TGTGCCAGCTCACCATATAAGAACACTGAAGCTTTCTTT.

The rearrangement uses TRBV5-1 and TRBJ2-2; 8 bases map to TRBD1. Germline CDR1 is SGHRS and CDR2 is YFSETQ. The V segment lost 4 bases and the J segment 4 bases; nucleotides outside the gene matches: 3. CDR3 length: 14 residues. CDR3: CASSPGGITGELFF. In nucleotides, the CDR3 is TGCGCCAGCAGCCCAGGGGGCATCACCGGGGAGCTGTTTTTT. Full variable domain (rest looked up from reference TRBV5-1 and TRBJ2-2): KAGVTQTPRYLIKTRGQQVTLSCSPISGHRSVSWYQQTPGQGLQFLFEYFSETQRNKGNFPGRFSGRQFSNSRSEMNVSTLELGDSALYLCASSPGGITGELFFGEGSRLTVL.

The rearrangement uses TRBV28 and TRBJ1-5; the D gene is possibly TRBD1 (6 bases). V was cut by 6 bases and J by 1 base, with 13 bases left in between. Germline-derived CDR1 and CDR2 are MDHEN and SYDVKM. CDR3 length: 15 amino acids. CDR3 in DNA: TGTGCCAGCAGCAAGATCAGGGGCAGCAATCAGCCCCAGCATTTT. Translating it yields CASSKIRGSNQPQHF.

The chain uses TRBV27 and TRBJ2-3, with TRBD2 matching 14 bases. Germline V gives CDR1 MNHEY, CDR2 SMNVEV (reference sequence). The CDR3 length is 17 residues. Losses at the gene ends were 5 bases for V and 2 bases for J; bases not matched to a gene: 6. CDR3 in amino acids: CASSPRTSGGPTDTQYF. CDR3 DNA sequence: TGTGCCAGCAGTCCTCGGACTAGCGGGGGGCCCACAGATACGCAGTATTTT.

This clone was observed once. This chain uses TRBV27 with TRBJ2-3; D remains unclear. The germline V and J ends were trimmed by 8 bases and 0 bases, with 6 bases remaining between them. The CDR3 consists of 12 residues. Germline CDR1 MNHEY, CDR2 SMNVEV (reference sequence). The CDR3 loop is CASFTSTDTQYF. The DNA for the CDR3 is TGTGCCAGCTTTACTAGCACAGATACGCAGTATTTT.

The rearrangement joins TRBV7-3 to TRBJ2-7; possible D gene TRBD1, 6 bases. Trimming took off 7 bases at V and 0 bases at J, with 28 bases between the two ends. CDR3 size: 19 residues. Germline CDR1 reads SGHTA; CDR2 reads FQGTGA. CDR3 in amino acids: CASNEHQKGVRENSYEQYF. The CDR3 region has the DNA TGTGCCAGCAACGAACACCAGAAGGGGGTGAGGGAAAACTCCTACGAGCAGTACTTC.

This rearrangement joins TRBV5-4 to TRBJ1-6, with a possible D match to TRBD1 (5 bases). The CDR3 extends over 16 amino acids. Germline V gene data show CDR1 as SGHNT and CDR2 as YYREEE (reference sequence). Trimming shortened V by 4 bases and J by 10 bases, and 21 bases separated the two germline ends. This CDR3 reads CASSPEQDSSWSPLHF. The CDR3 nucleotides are TGTGCCAGCAGCCCCGAACAGGATTCCTCATGGTCACCCCTCCACTTT.

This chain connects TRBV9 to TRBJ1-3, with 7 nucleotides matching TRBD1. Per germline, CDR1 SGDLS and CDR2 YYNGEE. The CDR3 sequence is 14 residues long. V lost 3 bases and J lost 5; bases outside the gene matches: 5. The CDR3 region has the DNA TGTGCCAGCAGCGCGAACAGGGGACGAAACACCATATATTTT. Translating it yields CASSANRGRNTIYF.

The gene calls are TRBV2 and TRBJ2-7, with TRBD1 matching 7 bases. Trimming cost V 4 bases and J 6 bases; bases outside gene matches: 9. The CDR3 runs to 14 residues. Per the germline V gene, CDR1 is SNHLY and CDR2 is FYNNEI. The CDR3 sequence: CASSGAGGITEQYF. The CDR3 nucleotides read TGTGCCAGCAGTGGAGCAGGGGGTATAACCGAGCAGTACTTC.

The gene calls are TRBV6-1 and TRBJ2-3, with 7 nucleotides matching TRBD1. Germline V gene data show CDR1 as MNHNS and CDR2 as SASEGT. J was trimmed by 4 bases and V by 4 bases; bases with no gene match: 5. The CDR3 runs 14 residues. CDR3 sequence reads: CASSGDRVSDTQYF. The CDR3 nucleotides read TGTGCCAGCAGTGGAGACAGGGTTTCAGATACGCAGTATTTT.

The DNA for the CDR3 is TGTGCCAGTAAAGGACTGCAGAACACTGAAGCTTTCTTT. This translates into CASKGLQNTEAFF. The chain combines TRBV19 with TRBJ1-1; D is ambiguous. Trimming removed 7 bases from V and 1 base from J, with 10 bases in between. The CDR3 has 13 residues. Germline V lookup: CDR1 LNHDA, CDR2 SQIVND (reference sequence).

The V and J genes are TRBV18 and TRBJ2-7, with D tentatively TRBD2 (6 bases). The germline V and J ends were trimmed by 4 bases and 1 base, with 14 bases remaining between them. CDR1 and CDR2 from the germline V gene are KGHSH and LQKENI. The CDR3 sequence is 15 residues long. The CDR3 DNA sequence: TGTGCCAGCTCACTCGGGGTAGCGGAGTCCTACGAGCAGTACTTC. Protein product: CASSLGVAESYEQYF.

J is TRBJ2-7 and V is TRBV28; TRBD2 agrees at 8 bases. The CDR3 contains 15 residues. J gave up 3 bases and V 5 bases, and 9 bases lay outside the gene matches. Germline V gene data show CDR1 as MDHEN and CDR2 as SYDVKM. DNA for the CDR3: TGTGCCAGCAGTGGGGGGGTAGCGGGATTCTACGAGCAGTACTTC. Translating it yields CASSGGVAGFYEQYF.

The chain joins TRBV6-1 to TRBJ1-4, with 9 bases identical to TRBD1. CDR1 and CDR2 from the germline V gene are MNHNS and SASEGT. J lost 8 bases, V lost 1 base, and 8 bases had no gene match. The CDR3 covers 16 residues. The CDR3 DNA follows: TGTGCCAGCAGTGAAGAAGTGGACAGGGGTTGGGAAAAACTGTTTTTT. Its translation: CASSEEVDRGWEKLFF.

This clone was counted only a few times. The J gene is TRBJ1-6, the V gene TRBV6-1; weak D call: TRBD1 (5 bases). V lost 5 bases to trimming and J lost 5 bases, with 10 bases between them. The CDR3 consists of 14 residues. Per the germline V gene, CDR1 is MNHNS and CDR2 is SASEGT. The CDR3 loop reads CASSSRQHNSPLHF. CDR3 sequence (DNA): TGTGCCAGCAGTTCCCGACAGCATAATTCACCCCTCCACTTT.